The 9 T cell receptor beta chains below come from one sample, sequenced in a study of cytotoxic CD8 clonotypes in ibrutinib-treated CLL. Sequencing was performed with immunoSEQ multiplex PCR; in TCRdb, only in-frame clones are kept and a portion is missing. This sample has some 350,000 clones; around 66% occur once, and the top ten carry about 6.7%. The sample here was PBMCs, taken after 36 months of ibrutinib treatment. These receptors were collected from a human donor with chronic lymphocytic leukemia.

This clone was counted only a few times. The chain has TRBV9 and TRBJ1-6; a possible D gene is TRBD1 (6 bases). Trimming left V 2 bases short and J 5 bases short, with 8 bases between. CDR3 length equals 14 residues. Germline values: CDR1 SGDLS, CDR2 YYNGEE. Here the CDR3 DNA reads TGTGCCAGCAGCGTGGACAGAAATAATTCACCCCTCCACTTT. Encoded protein: CASSVDRNNSPLHF.

The chain couples TRBV6-5 to TRBJ2-2; 8 positions agree with TRBD2. Germline CDR1 MNHEY, CDR2 SVGAGI. This CDR3 has 14 residues. V was pared by 5 bases and J by 7 bases, with 6 bases of the junction left unmatched. CDR3 nucleotide sequence: TGTGCCAGCAGTACCTTTAGCGGGAACGGGGAGCTGTTTTTT. Encoded protein: CASSTFSGNGELFF.

The chain links TRBV29-1 to TRBJ1-2; a possible D gene is TRBD1 (5 bases). Germline loops: CDR1 SQVTM, CDR2 ANQGSEA. Trimming cost V 5 bases and J 3 bases, with 13 bases left between them. This CDR3 comprises 13 residues. The CDR3 region has the DNA TGCAGCGTTCTCGTCCAGGGTCACTATGGCTACACCTTC. Protein product: CSVLVQGHYGYTF.

The CDR3 is CAISEFGDDEQFF. Here the CDR3 DNA reads TGTGCCATCAGTGAGTTCGGGGACGATGAGCAGTTCTTC. This chain uses TRBV10-3 with TRBJ2-1; TRBD1 or TRBD2 may be the D gene (5 bases each). Trimming cost V 1 base and J 8 bases, with 9 bases left between them. Germline CDR1 is ENHRY and CDR2 is SYGVKD. The CDR3 is made up of 13 amino acids.

The V gene is TRBV15, the J gene TRBJ2-7; 12 positions agree with TRBD1. The CDR3 has 17 amino acids. CDR1 and CDR2 from the germline V gene are LNHNV and YYDKDF (reference sequence). Trimming took 1 base from V and 5 from J; bases not matched to a gene: 9. This CDR3 is CATSRAPPGTGGHEQYF. The CDR3 DNA reads TGTGCCACCAGCAGAGCCCCCCCCGGGACAGGGGGCCACGAGCAGTACTTC.

V usage is TRBV5-1 and J usage is TRBJ1-6; maybe TRBD1 (6 bases). The CDR3 sequence is 14 residues long. Trimming shortened V by 4 bases and J by 9 bases, and 14 bases separated the two germline ends. Germline V gives CDR1 SGHRS, CDR2 YFSETQ. The CDR3 sequence: CASSGGGGTSPLHF. As DNA, the CDR3 is TGCGCCAGCAGCGGTGGAGGGGGGACTTCACCCCTCCACTTT.

The chain employs TRBV5-1 and TRBJ1-4; TRBD1 agrees at 7 bases. Trimming cost V 5 bases and J 4 bases; bases outside gene matches: 8. The CDR3 covers 15 residues. From germline, CDR1 is SGHRS and CDR2 YFSETQ. DNA of the CDR3: TGCGCCAGCAGTTTTGCCGGGACAGTTAATGAAAAACTGTTTTTT. Translated, it gives CASSFAGTVNEKLFF.

V gene TRBV4-1 combines with J gene TRBJ2-7; D perhaps matches TRBD2 (6 bases). CDR1 is MGHRA and CDR2 is YSYEKL in the germline V gene. The CDR3 totals 15 residues. V lost 4 bases and J lost 5, with 18 bases in between. CDR3 in amino acids: CASSLQIPGENEQYF. The CDR3, as DNA: TGCGCCAGCAGCCTTCAAATCCCGGGAGAGAACGAGCAGTACTTC.

This clone showed up just once. This rearrangement joins TRBV13 to TRBJ2-5; TRBD2 matches 12 bases. The DNA end favors TRBJ2-7, so the J call may be wrong. The CDR3 runs to 15 residues. Looked up from germline, CDR1 is PRHDT and CDR2 is FYEKMQ (reference sequence). The CDR3 bases are TGTGCCAGCAGCTCAGGACTAGCGGGGTTCTACGAGCAGTACTTC. It codes for CASSSGLAGFYEQYF.